Here is one T cell receptor beta chain with its context. This CDR3 spans 13 amino acids. The V end was cut by 1 base, the J end by 6 bases, with 6 bases between. Germline V gene lookup returns CDR1 MGHRA and CDR2 YSYEKL. The protocol was immunoSEQ multiplex PCR, while the TCRdb copy is restricted to in-frame clones and leaves out a portion. This sample has approximately 1,500,000 clones, with around 97% found just once. The sample is drawn from a study of shared clonotypes between healthy human individuals. The chain couples TRBV4-1 to TRBJ2-2; D remains ambiguous. The TCR was taken from a man aged 25-40 years in good health. The sample taken for sequencing was naive CD4+ T cells sorted from blood. The subset: CD45RA+ positively selected. For the CDR3, the DNA is TGCGCCAGCAGCCAAGTGGTTCCCGGGGAGCTGTTTTTT. Amino acid sequence: CASSQVVPGELFF.